This TCR beta chain comes out of a study of blood T cell repertoires in COVID-19. Study-level background: Some COVID-19 samples were acute and others convalescent; all came from the United States, Italy and Spain. The cDNA or gDNA used as material had been derived from T cells, B-cell-depleted T cells, or PBMCs.

Seattle's cohort entered during active infection and was followed longitudinally. The authors' processing: Estimated nucleated cell counts came from reference gene primer amplification. Generated by immunoSEQ multiplex PCR, the TCRdb table keeps only in-frame clones and is missing some. Clone size and the V and J calls come from that table; the DNA yielded D and trimming. The sample contains about 180,000 clones, about 81% of which appear only once. The CDR3 is 14 residues long. V gave up 2 bases and J gave up 1 base; unmatched junction bases: 0. CDR1 and CDR2 from the germline V gene are MNHEY and SVGAGI.

This rearrangement joins TRBV6-5 to TRBJ2-5; 8 bases map to TRBD1. The sequenced sample was peripheral blood. This receptor was identified in a woman older than 75 with COVID-19, enrolled during active disease. The CDR3 here is CASSYGTGQETQYF. The CDR3 nucleotides are TGTGCCAGCAGTTACGGGACAGGCCAAGAGACCCAGTACTTC.